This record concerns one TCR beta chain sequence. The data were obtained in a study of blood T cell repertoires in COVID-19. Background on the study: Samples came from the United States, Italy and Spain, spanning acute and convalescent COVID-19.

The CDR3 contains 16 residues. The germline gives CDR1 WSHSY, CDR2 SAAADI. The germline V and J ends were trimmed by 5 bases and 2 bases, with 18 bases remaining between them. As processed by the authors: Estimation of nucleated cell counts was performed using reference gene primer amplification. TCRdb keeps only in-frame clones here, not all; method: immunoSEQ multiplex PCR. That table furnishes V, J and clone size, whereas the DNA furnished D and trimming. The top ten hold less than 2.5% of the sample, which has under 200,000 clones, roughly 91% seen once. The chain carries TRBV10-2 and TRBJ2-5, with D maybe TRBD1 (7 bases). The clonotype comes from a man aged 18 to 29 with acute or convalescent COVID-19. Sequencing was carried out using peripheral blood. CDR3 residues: CASSFSQGGEQETQYF. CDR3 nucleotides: TGCGCCAGCAGTTTTTCTCAGGGGGGAGAACAAGAGACCCAGTACTTC.